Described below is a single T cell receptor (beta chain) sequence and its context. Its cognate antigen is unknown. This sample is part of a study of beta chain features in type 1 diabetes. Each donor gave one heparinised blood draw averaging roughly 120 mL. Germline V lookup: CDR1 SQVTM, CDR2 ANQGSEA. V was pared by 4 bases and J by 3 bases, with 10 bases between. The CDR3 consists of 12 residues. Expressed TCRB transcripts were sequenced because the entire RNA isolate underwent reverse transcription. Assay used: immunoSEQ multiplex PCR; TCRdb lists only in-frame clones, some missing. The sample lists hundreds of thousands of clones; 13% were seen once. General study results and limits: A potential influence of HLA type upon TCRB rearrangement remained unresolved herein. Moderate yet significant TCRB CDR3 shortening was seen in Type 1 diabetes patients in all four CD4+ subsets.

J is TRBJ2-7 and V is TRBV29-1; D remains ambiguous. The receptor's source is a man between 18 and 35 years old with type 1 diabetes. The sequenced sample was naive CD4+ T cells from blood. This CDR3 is CSVAEDGYEQYF. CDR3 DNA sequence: TGCAGCGTTGCAGAGGACGGCTACGAGCAGTACTTC.